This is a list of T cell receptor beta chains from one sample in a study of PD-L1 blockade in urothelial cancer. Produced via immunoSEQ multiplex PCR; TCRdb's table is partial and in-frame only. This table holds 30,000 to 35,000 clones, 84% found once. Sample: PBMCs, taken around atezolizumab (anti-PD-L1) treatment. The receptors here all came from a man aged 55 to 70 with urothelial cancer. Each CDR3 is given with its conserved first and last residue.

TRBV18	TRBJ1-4	CASSDRDYEKLFF
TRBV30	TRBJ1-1	CAWSPRRTEAFF
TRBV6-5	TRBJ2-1	CASSYLAGGHNEQFF
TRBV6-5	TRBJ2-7	CASSQQGEVSEQYF
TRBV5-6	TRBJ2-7	CAGKQGASYEQYF
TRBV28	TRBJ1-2	CASSPGVRGIFYGYTF
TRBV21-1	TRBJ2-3	CASSTPSGADTDTQYF
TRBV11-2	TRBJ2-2	CASSLFSSGRAAGELFF
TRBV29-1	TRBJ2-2	CSVEGGTRVFGELFF
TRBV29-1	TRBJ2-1	CSVVGGSSYNEQFF
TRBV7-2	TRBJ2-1	CASSLPAGVAYNEQFF
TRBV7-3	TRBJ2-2	CASSLGAGGPSGELFF
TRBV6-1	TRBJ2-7	CASTEGPGSYEQYF
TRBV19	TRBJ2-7	CASSIDRSTGQYF
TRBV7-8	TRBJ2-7	CATRPALTYEQYF
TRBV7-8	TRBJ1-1	CASSFGTGGLGTEAFF
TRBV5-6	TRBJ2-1	CASSLGRTSGILNEQFF
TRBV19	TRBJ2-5	CASSGGRGETQYF
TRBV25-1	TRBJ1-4	CASSELAGFEKLFF
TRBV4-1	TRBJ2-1	CASSQVFPGLGEQFF